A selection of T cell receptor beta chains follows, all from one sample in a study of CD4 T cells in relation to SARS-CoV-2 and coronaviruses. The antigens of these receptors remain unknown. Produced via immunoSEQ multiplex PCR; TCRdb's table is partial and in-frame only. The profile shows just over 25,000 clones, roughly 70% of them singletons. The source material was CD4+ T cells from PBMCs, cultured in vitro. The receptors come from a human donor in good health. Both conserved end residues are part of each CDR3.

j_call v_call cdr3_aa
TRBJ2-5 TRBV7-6 CASSLEVQIQYQETQYF
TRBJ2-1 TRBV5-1 CASSLALNEQFF
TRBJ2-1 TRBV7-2 CASSLARDYLNEQFF
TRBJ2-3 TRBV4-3 CASSQELAGDVDTQYF
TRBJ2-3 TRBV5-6 CASSLYGTGDLQYF
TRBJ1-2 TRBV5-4 CASSLFLTNYGYTF
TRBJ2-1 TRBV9 CASSVVPAMGYNEQFF
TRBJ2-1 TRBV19 CASSIPWGQQFF
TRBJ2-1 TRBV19 CASSNTQDSYNEQFF
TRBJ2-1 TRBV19 CASYGGLADNEQFF
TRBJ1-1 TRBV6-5 CASSSLRQETSKEAFF
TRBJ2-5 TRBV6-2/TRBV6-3 CASSYSIETQYF
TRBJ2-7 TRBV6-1 CASSDEGPTYEQYF
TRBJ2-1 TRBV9 CASSPLERWGNNEQFF
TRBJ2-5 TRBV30 CAWSESETQYF
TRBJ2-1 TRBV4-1 CASSQALAGRAHEQFF
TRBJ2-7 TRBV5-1 CASSSLDRGPPYEQYF
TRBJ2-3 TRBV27 CASSPSTSGRRPGADTQYF
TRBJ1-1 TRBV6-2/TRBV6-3 CASSYLPNTEAFF
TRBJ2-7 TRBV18 CASSRTGSSYEQYF
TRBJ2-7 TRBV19 CASSIPTSGDYEQYF
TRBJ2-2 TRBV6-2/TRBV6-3 CASSPRTSGSENTGELFF
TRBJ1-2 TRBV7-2 CASSLQRNNYGYTF
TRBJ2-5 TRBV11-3 CASSPNRWNRGGETQYF
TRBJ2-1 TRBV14 CASSQDLPGLAGGSNEQFF
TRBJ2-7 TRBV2 CASSEAGTGNEQYF
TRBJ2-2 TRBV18 CASSIQRGANTGELFF
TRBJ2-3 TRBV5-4 CASSPGQSTDTQYF
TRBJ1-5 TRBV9 CASSLGQNSNQPQHF
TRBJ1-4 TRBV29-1 CSAEEGGREKLFF
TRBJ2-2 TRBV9 CASSVLGHTANTGELFF
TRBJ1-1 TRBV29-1 CSAGQGTEAFF
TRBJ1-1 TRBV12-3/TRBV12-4 CASNDNGNTEAFF
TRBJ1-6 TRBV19 CASSIRELSGSPLHF
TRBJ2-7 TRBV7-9 CASSETGDEQYF
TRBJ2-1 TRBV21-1 CARMTSGSTEQFF
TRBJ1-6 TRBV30 CAWRSGQDSPLHF
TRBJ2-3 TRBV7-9 CASSLSGSTDTQYF
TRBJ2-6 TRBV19 CASSFPGHLSGANVLTF
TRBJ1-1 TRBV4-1 CASSQGRGQNTEAFF
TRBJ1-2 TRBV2 CASSLKGGYGYTF
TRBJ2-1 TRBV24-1 CATSAGVEQFF
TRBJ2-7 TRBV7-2 CASSSMGAGYEQYF
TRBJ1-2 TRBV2 CASTPDREYGYTF
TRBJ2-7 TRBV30 CAWSVRYEQYF
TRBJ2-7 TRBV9 CASSATSGRGYEQYF
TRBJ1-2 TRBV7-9 CASSFEGQGDGYTF
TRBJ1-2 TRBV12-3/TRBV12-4 CASSFRANYGYTF
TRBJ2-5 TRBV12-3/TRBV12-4 CASRSVVEETQYF
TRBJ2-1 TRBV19 CASSGTGSNEQFF
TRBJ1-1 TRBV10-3 CAISGDSRRTEAFF
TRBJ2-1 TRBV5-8 CASSLGGGDSYNEQFF